The clone carrying this T cell receptor beta chain appeared a single time. PCR employed 60 Vbeta and 13 Jbeta primers. Only in-frame clones appear in the TCRdb table, and some are missing; sequencing was by immunoSEQ multiplex PCR. There are roughly 160,000 clones in the sample; just under 80% occur only once, and 2.5% to 3.5% lies in the top ten. This specimen belongs to a study of cytomegalovirus exposure and HLA in healthy donors. Material: PBMCs. The receptor comes from a woman in her fifties or sixties in good health and CMV-seropositive.

In nucleotides, the CDR3 is TGTGCCAGCAGCCCTCGGGGGGGCAATCAGCCCCAGCATTTT. This translates into CASSPRGGNQPQHF. The rearrangement links TRBV6-5 to TRBJ1-5; perhaps TRBD1 as D (5 bases). CDR1 and CDR2 (germline): MNHEY, SVGAGI. The CDR3 is 14 amino acids. Trimming removed 6 bases from V and 2 bases from J, with 11 bases in between.